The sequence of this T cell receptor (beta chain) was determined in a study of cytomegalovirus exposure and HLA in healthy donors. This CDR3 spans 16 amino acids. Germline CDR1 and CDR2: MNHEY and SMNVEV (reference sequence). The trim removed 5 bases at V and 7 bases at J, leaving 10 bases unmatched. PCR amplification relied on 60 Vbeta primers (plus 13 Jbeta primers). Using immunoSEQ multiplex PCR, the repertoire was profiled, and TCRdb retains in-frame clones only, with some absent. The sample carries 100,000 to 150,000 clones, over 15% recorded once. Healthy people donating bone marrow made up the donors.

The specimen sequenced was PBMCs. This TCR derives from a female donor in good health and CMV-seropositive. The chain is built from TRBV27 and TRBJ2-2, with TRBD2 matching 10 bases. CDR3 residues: CASSLWTSGNNGELFF. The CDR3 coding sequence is TGTGCCAGCAGTCTATGGACTAGCGGTAATAACGGGGAGCTGTTTTTT.